Below are 9 T cell receptor beta chains sequenced from a single sample in a study of cytomegalovirus exposure and HLA in healthy donors. It was with 60 Vbeta and 13 Jbeta primers that the PCR ran. Measured with immunoSEQ multiplex PCR; TCRdb has only the in-frame clones, and not every one. The repertoire holds over 130,000 clones, with approximately 85% as singletons. Source material: PBMCs. The origin of the receptors is a man aged 45 to 65 in good health and CMV-seropositive.

J is TRBJ2-7 and V is TRBV19, with 7 bases lining up with TRBD1. The CDR3 is 12 residues long. V shed 5 bases and J 5 bases; nucleotides not matched to a gene: 3. Germline CDR1 is LNHDA and CDR2 is SQIVND (reference sequence). The DNA for the CDR3 is TGTGCCAGTAGTCTCCAGGGGGACGAGCAGTACTTC. Translated, it gives CASSLQGDEQYF.

The V call is TRBV7-8, the J call TRBJ2-7, with D hard to call. The CDR3 covers 13 residues. Germline V gene lookup returns CDR1 SGHVS and CDR2 FQNEAQ. The ends were cut back, 5 bases at V and 6 bases at J, with 14 bases in the middle. This CDR3 reads CASSPPPPSEQYF. The CDR3 coding sequence is TGTGCCAGCAGCCCTCCTCCCCCCAGCGAGCAGTACTTC. Based on the CDR3 plus reference TRBV7-8 and TRBJ2-7, the full variable domain is GAGVSQSPRYKVAKRGQDVALRCDPISGHVSLFWYQQALGQGPEFLTYFQNEAQLDKSGLPSDRFFAERPEGSVSTLKIQRTQQEDSAVYLCASSPPPPSEQYFGPGTRLTVT.

The gene calls are TRBV30 and TRBJ2-1, with 12 bases that match TRBD2. Germline V gene sequence: CDR1 GTSNPN, CDR2 SVGIG (reference sequence). V lost 5 bases to trimming and J lost 5 bases; unmatched junction nucleotides: 10. This CDR3 spans 16 amino acids. CDR3 amino acids: CAWAEPTSGRNNEQFF. As DNA, the CDR3 is TGTGCCTGGGCGGAACCGACTAGCGGGAGAAACAATGAGCAGTTCTTC. Drawing the rest from reference TRBV30 and TRBJ2-1, the complete variable domain is SQTIHQWPATLVQPVGSPLSLECTVEGTSNPNLYWYRQAAGRGLQLLFYSVGIGQISSEVPQNLSASRPQDRQFILSSKKLLLSDSGFYLCAWAEPTSGRNNEQFFGPGTRLTVL.

The V gene is TRBV29-1, the J gene TRBJ1-2, with D unresolved. Trimming took 3 bases from V and 4 from J, leaving 6 bases between them. This CDR3 comprises 11 residues. From germline, CDR1 is SQVTM and CDR2 ANQGSEA. Here the CDR3 DNA reads TGCAGCGTTGAGCGGCTCTATGGCTACACCTTC. Its protein is CSVERLYGYTF.

The chain combines TRBV2 with TRBJ2-1; 10 nucleotides align to TRBD1. The V gene end was trimmed by 4 bases and the J gene end by 7 bases; junction bases not matched to a gene: 4. CDR3 length: 14 residues. Germline V lookup: CDR1 SNHLY, CDR2 FYNNEI. The CDR3 DNA reads as TGTGCCAGCAGTGCGGGACAGGGGTGGAATGAGCAGTTCTTC. Amino acids: CASSAGQGWNEQFF.

This chain uses TRBV6-5 with TRBJ1-3; D gene ambiguous. From germline, CDR1 is MNHEY and CDR2 SVGAGI. This CDR3 region has 14 residues. The ends were cut back, 5 bases at V and 1 base at J, with 9 bases in the middle. In nucleotides, the CDR3 is TGTGCCAGCAGTAGACATAGGTCTGGAAACACCATATATTTT. Translation: CASSRHRSGNTIYF.

V is TRBV7-9 and J is TRBJ2-1; TRBD2 matches at 9 bases. The CDR3 runs to 15 residues. Looked up from germline, CDR1 is SEHNR and CDR2 is FQNEAQ (reference sequence). V lost 1 base and J lost 12; bases outside the gene matches: 10. The CDR3 coding sequence is TGTGCCAGCAGCTTAGGGGCTAGCGGGAAGAGGGTGCAGTTCTTC. This codes for CASSLGASGKRVQFF. Filled out from reference TRBV7-9 and TRBJ2-1, the complete variable domain reads DTGVSQNPRHKITKRGQNVTFRCDPISEHNRLYWYRQTLGQGPEFLTYFQNEAQLEKSRLLSDRFSAERPKGSFSTLEIQRTEQGDSAMYLCASSLGASGKRVQFFGPGTRLTVL.

The chain employs TRBV9 and TRBJ2-7; D is perhaps TRBD1 (6 bases). V was pared by 4 bases and J by 2 bases, with 13 bases between. This CDR3 is 14 amino acids long. Germline-derived CDR1 and CDR2 are SGDLS and YYNGEE. The CDR3 region has the DNA TGTGCCAGCAGCAAGGACAGCCCAACCTACGAGCAGTACTTC. It translates to CASSKDSPTYEQYF.

The rearrangement uses TRBV11-2 and TRBJ2-7, with D perhaps TRBD2 (6 bases). Looked up from germline, CDR1 is SGHAT and CDR2 is FQNNGV. Trimming took off 4 bases at V and 5 bases at J, with 21 bases between the two ends. The CDR3 totals 16 residues. DNA for the CDR3: TGTGCCAGCAGCTATTACCCAGGGACTGACCTCGACGAGCAGTACTTC. Its translation is CASSYYPGTDLDEQYF.